These T cell receptor beta chains were read from a single sample in a study of technical replicates of blood from a handful of donors. TCRdb keeps only in-frame clones here, not all; method: immunoSEQ multiplex PCR. Of fewer than 70,000 clones listed, around 84% were seen once; the top ten hold approximately 5.4%. The source material was PBMCs. These receptors all come from a human donor in good health. Some clones in this sample may be carry-over from other donors' samples. CDR3s include the opening cysteine and the closing phenylalanine or tryptophan. The D gene is left open where the match is weak. Expanded clones get a size class; other rows say once, few or many, or leave the size out.

v_gene	j_gene	d_gene	abundance	CDR3aa	CDR3nt
TRBV6-1	TRBJ1-2	NA	NA	CASSATLYGYTF	TGTGCCAGCAGTGCGACTCTCTATGGCTACACCTTC
TRBV6-1	TRBJ1-2	NA	NA	CASSDSAVREANYGYTF	TGTGCCAGCAGTGATTCCGCCGTTAGGGAGGCCAACTATGGCTACACCTTC
TRBV30	TRBJ1-1	NA	NA	CAWSALGSMNTEAFF	TGTGCCTGGAGTGCCCTAGGGAGTATGAACACTGAAGCTTTCTTT
TRBV27	TRBJ2-2	TRBD2	NA	CASREAGLNTGELFF	TGTGCCAGCAGGGAAGCGGGGCTGAACACCGGGGAGCTGTTTTTT
TRBV19	TRBJ1-5	NA	NA	CASRGRGGQPQHF	TGTGCCAGTAGGGGTAGGGGTGGGCAGCCCCAGCATTTT
TRBV10-3	TRBJ1-1	TRBD1	NA	CAISDPGTGGREAFF	TGTGCCATCAGTGACCCCGGGACAGGGGGCCGGGAAGCTTTCTTT
TRBV9	TRBJ1-2	NA	once	CASSLNSSPNYGYTF	TGTGCCAGCAGCCTGAACAGCTCCCCTAACTATGGCTACACCTTC
TRBV6-6	TRBJ1-1	NA	NA	CASRGQLNTEAFF	TGTGCCAGCAGAGGACAATTGAACACTGAAGCTTTCTTT
TRBV30	TRBJ1-2	TRBD1	NA	CAWSVRTGGGYTF	TGTGCCTGGAGTGTACGTACAGGGGGTGGCTACACCTTC
TRBV27	TRBJ1-2	TRBD1	NA	CASSLDWQGAGGYTF	TGTGCCAGCAGTTTGGATTGGCAGGGGGCAGGTGGCTACACCTTC
TRBV2	TRBJ1-2	TRBD1	NA	CASCPDRGLGYGYTF	TGTGCCAGCTGTCCGGACAGGGGGCTCGGCTATGGCTACACCTTC
TRBV6-5	TRBJ1-4	NA	NA	CASSFFRGGLGKLFF	TGTGCCAGCAGTTTTTTCCGCGGGGGGCTGGGAAAACTGTTTTTT
TRBV6-4	TRBJ2-3	TRBD1	NA	CATRDSWGTDTQYF	TGTGCCACCCGGGACAGTTGGGGGACAGATACGCAGTATTTT